This is a list of T cell receptor beta chains from one sample in a study of blood T cell repertoires in COVID-19. TCRdb keeps only in-frame clones here, not all; method: immunoSEQ multiplex PCR. This table holds 130,000 to 150,000 clones, roughly 90% found once. Sequences were obtained from peripheral blood. Source of these receptors: a woman between 50 and 59 years old with acute or convalescent COVID-19. Both conserved end residues are part of each CDR3. A D gene is named only where the DNA matches it firmly. The size field is filled for only some rows; it gives once, few, many or a size class.

v_call	j_call	clone_size	d_call	cdr3_length	cdr3_aa	cdr3_nt
TRBV18	TRBJ1-1	.	.	15	CASSPVQGATTEAFF	TGTGCCAGCTCACCCGTACAGGGAGCTACCACTGAAGCTTTCTTT
TRBV27	TRBJ2-7	few	.	11	CASRRSYEQYF	TGTGCCAGCAGGCGCTCCTACGAGCAGTACTTC
TRBV3-1/TRBV3-2	TRBJ2-4	few	.	15	CASSQDAGAQNIQYF	TGTGCCAGCAGCCAAGATGCGGGGGCCCAAAACATTCAGTACTTC
TRBV29-1	TRBJ2-7	.	TRBD1	14	CSVEGPTGAYEQYF	TGCAGCGTTGAGGGGCCAACAGGGGCCTACGAGCAGTACTTC
TRBV19	TRBJ2-2	.	TRBD2	17	CASTIPGTSGGTGELFF	TGTGCCAGTACCATACCCGGGACTAGCGGGGGGACCGGGGAGCTGTTTTTT
TRBV21-1	TRBJ1-1	.	.	13	CASKRGQLTEAFF	TGTGCCAGCAAAAGGGGGCAGCTCACTGAAGCTTTCTTT
TRBV5-1	TRBJ2-3	.	.	18	CASSLEPLGGGGTDTQYF	TGCGCCAGCAGCTTGGAGCCCTTGGGAGGGGGAGGCACAGATACGCAGTATTTT
TRBV9	TRBJ1-4	.	.	14	CASSGEGRNEKLFF	TGTGCCAGCAGCGGGGAGGGTAGGAATGAAAAACTGTTTTTT
TRBV4-1	TRBJ2-4	.	.	17	CASSQPTAKLAKNIQYF	TGCGCCAGCAGCCAGCCGACAGCCAAGCTAGCCAAAAACATTCAGTACTTC
TRBV30	TRBJ1-2	.	TRBD1	13	CAWCLQGGYGYTF	TGTGCCTGGTGCCTACAGGGGGGCTATGGCTACACCTTC
TRBV9	TRBJ2-7	.	TRBD2	13	CASSVRGDYEQYF	TGTGCCAGCAGCGTCCGGGGGGACTACGAGCAGTACTTC